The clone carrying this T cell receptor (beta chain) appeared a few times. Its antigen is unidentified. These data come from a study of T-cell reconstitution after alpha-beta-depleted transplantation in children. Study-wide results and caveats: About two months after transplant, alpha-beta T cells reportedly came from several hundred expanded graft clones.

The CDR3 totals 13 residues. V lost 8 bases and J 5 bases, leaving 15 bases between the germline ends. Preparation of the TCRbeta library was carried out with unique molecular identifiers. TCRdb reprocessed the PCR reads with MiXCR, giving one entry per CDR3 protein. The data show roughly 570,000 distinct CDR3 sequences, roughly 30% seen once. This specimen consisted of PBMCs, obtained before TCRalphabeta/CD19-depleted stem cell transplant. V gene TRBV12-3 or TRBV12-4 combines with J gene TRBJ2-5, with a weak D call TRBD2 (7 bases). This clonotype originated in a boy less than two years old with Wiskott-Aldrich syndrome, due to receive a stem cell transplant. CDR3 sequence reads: CASGSGGSETQYF. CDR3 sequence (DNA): TGTGCCAGCGGATCGGGGGGCTCGGAGACCCAGTACTTC.